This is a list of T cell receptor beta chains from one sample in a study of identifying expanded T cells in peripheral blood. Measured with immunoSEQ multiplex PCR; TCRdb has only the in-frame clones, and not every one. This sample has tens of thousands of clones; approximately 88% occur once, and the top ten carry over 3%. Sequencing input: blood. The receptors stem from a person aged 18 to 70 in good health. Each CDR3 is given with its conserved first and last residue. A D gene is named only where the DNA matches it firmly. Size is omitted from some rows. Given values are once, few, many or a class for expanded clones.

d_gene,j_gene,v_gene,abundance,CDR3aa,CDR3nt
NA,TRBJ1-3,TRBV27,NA,CASSLGAGPFSGNTIYF,TGTGCCAGCAGTTTAGGGGCAGGGCCCTTCTCTGGAAACACCATATATTTT
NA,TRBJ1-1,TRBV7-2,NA,CASSLAAISDTEAFF,TGTGCCAGCAGCTTAGCCGCCATATCGGACACTGAAGCTTTCTTT
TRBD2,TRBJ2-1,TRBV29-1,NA,CSVLPGLAGYNEQFF,TGCAGCGTTCTACCGGGACTAGCGGGGTACAATGAGCAGTTCTTC
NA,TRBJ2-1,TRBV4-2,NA,CASSQDTSGSYNEQFF,TGTGCCAGCAGCCAAGATACCAGCGGCTCATACAATGAGCAGTTCTTC
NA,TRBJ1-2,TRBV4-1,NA,CASSRDGNYGYTF,TGCGCCAGCAGCAGAGACGGAAACTATGGCTACACCTTC
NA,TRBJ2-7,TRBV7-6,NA,CASSSRTGTYSYEQYF,TGTGCCAGCAGCTCTAGGACCGGGACCTACTCCTACGAGCAGTACTTC
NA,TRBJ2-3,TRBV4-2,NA,CASSQAGTDTQYF,TGTGCCAGCAGCCAAGCAGGGACCGATACGCAGTATTTT
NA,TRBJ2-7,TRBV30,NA,CAWSLRRRGSVAGDEQYF,TGTGCCTGGAGCCTCAGACGGCGGGGTTCAGTAGCAGGTGACGAGCAGTACTTC
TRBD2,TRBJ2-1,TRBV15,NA,CATSRDSGRGQFF,TGTGCCACCAGCAGAGATTCGGGGAGGGGGCAGTTCTTC
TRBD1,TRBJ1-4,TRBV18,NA,CASSPIETQGNEKLFF,TGTGCCAGCTCACCCATTGAAACACAGGGGAATGAAAAACTGTTTTTT
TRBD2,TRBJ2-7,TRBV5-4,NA,CASSPNPGTSPNEQYF,TGTGCCAGCAGCCCTAACCCCGGGACTAGCCCGAACGAGCAGTACTTC
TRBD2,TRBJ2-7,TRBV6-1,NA,CASSDLTSGTYEQYF,TGTGCCAGCAGTGACCTGACTAGCGGGACCTACGAGCAGTACTTC
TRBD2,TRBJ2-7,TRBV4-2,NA,CASSLHSAAGDTYEQYF,TGTGCCAGCAGCCTACACTCGGCAGCGGGAGACACCTACGAGCAGTACTTC
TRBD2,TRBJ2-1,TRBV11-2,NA,CASRGLAGAYNEQFF,TGTGCCAGCAGGGGACTAGCGGGAGCCTACAATGAGCAGTTCTTC
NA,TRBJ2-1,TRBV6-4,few,CASSARVTDEQFF,TGTGCCAGCAGTGCCAGGGTGACGGATGAGCAGTTCTTC
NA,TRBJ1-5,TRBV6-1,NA,CASSVGGGGAGQPQHF,TGTGCCAGCAGTGTAGGCGGGGGAGGAGCGGGTCAGCCCCAGCATTTT
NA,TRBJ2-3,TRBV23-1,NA,CASEVTGADTQYF,TGCGCCAGCGAGGTGACAGGTGCAGATACGCAGTATTTT
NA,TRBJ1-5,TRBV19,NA,CASSQQGVQPQHF,TGTGCCAGTAGTCAACAGGGAGTTCAGCCCCAGCATTTT
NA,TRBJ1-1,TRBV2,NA,CASSGGTTHTEAFF,TGTGCCAGCAGTGGGGGGACAACCCACACTGAAGCTTTCTTT
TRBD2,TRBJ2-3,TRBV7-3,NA,CASSVGTSDRTDTQYF,TGTGCCAGCAGCGTTGGGACTAGCGACCGCACAGATACGCAGTATTTT
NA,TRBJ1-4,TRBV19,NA,CASSIQSTNEKLFF,TGTGCCAGTAGTATCCAGTCAACTAATGAAAAACTGTTTTTT
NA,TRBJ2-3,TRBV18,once,CASSPSGTDTQYF,TGTGCCAGCTCACCTAGCGGCACAGATACGCAGTATTTT
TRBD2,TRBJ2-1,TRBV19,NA,CASSPGLADPYNEQFF,TGTGCCAGTAGTCCTGGACTAGCGGACCCCTACAATGAGCAGTTCTTC
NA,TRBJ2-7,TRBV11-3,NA,CASSLRNGGHLYEQYF,TGTGCCAGCAGCCTAAGAAACGGGGGGCACCTCTACGAGCAGTACTTC
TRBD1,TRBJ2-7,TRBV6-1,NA,CASSEGQGRLSYEQYF,TGTGCCAGCAGTGAAGGACAGGGTCGGCTCTCCTACGAGCAGTACTTC
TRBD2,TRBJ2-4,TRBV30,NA,CAWSRSGRGDIQYF,TGTGCCTGGAGCCGTAGCGGGCGGGGGGACATTCAGTACTTC
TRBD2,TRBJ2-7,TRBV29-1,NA,CSVSGGVSGEQYF,TGCAGCGTCAGCGGGGGGGTCTCTGGAGAGCAGTACTTC
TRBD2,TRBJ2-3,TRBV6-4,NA,CASSTTSGSTDTQYF,TGTGCCAGCAGTACAACTAGCGGGAGTACGGATACGCAGTATTTT
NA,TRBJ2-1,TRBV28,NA,CASSLAGTYNEQFF,TGTGCCAGCAGTTTAGCGGGAACCTACAATGAGCAGTTCTTC
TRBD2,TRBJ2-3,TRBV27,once,CASSPPSGGAWTDTQYF,TGTGCCAGCAGTCCTCCCAGCGGGGGGGCTTGGACAGATACGCAGTATTTT
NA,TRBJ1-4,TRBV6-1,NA,CASSPRTENEKLFF,TGTGCCAGCAGTCCTCGGACAGAAAATGAAAAACTGTTTTTT
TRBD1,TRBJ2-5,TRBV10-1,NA,CASSPRRQGVETQYF,TGCGCCAGCTCGCCCCGAAGACAGGGGGTAGAGACCCAGTACTTC
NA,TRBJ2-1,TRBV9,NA,CASSVGQRTNEQFF,TGTGCCAGCAGCGTAGGACAGCGAACCAATGAGCAGTTCTTC
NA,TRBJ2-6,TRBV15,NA,CATSRDRAGANVLTF,TGTGCCACCAGCAGAGACCGGGCTGGGGCCAACGTCCTGACTTTC
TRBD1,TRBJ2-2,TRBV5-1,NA,CASSLPGTGVTGELFF,TGCGCCAGCAGCTTACCCGGGACAGGGGTTACCGGGGAGCTGTTTTTT
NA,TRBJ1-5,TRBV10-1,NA,CASSISPDVLQWPQHF,TGCGCCAGCAGTATCAGTCCGGACGTCCTCCAATGGCCCCAGCATTTT
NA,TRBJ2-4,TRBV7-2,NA,CASSLGGAGKMYIQYF,TGTGCCAGCAGCTTAGGAGGAGCCGGGAAGATGTACATTCAGTACTTC
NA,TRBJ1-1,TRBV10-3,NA,CAIRGRGVDTEAFF,TGTGCCATCAGGGGCAGGGGTGTTGACACTGAAGCTTTCTTT
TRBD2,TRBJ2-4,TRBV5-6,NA,CASSLEGSGDIQYF,TGTGCCAGCAGCTTGGAGGGGAGCGGGGACATTCAGTACTTC
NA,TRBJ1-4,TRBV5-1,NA,CASSLETGNEKLFF,TGCGCCAGCAGCTTGGAAACAGGGAACGAAAAACTGTTTTTT
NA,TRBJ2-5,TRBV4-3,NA,CASSQGGYQETQYF,TGCGCCAGCAGCCAAGGGGGGTATCAGGAGACCCAGTACTTC
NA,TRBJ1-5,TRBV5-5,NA,CASSLGAHNQPQHF,TGTGCCAGCAGCTTGGGTGCACACAATCAGCCCCAGCATTTT
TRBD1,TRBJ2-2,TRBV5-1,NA,CASSLSGQGASGELFF,TGCGCCAGCAGCTTGTCGGGACAGGGGGCAAGCGGGGAGCTGTTTTTT
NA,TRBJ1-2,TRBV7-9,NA,CASSPQGHLYGYTF,TGTGCCAGCAGCCCTCAAGGACATCTCTATGGCTACACCTTC
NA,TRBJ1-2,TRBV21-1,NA,CASSKAEKDSWGNYGYTF,TGTGCCAGCAGCAAAGCGGAAAAGGACAGTTGGGGGAACTATGGCTACACCTTC
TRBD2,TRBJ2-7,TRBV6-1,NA,CASVPPGGLPYEQYF,TGTGCCAGCGTCCCCCCGGGGGGGTTGCCCTACGAGCAGTACTTC
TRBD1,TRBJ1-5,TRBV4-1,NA,CASSQERETGLDGVFQPQHF,TGCGCCAGCAGCCAAGAAAGGGAGACAGGGTTAGATGGTGTTTTTCAGCCCCAGCATTTT
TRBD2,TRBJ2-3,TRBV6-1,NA,CASSELAGGPSDTQYF,TGTGCCAGCAGTGAATTAGCGGGAGGGCCATCAGATACGCAGTATTTT
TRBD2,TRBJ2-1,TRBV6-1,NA,CARSDGGGGPYNEQFF,TGTGCCCGCAGTGACGGGGGCGGGGGGCCCTACAATGAGCAGTTCTTC
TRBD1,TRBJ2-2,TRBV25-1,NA,CASDPGTVNTGELFF,TGTGCCAGCGACCCCGGGACAGTAAACACCGGGGAGCTGTTTTTT
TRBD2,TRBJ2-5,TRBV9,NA,CASSGDSGRLQETQYF,TGTGCCAGCAGCGGTGACAGCGGGAGACTACAAGAGACCCAGTACTTC
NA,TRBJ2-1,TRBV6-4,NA,CASSDSDNNEQFF,TGTGCCAGCAGTGACTCGGACAACAATGAGCAGTTCTTC
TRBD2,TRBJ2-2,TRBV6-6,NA,CASSYISGDTGELFF,TGTGCCAGCAGTTACATTAGCGGGGACACCGGGGAGCTGTTTTTT
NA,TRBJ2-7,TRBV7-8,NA,CASSLSGWEADEQYF,TGTGCCAGCAGCTTATCGGGGTGGGAAGCGGACGAGCAGTACTTC
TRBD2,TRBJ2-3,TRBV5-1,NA,CASSVTGTSGGAFTDTDTQYF,TGCGCCAGCAGCGTTACCGGGACTAGCGGGGGGGCATTTACCGACACAGATACGCAGTATTTT
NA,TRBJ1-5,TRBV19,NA,CASRGGYSNQPQHF,TGTGCCAGTAGGGGCGGGTATAGCAATCAGCCCCAGCATTTT
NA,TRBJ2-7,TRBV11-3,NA,CASSLAPGYEQYF,TGTGCCAGCAGCTTAGCCCCAGGCTACGAGCAGTACTTC
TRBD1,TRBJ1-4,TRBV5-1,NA,CASSLSTGGEEKLFF,TGCGCCAGCAGCCTATCGACAGGGGGGGAAGAAAAACTGTTTTTT
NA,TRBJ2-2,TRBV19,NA,CASSKGRESGELFF,TGTGCCAGTAGTAAGGGCCGGGAGAGCGGGGAGCTGTTTTTT
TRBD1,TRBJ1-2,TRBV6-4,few,CASSTNPGQGVFTF,TGTGCCAGCAGTACCAATCCGGGACAGGGTGTATTCACCTTC